The clone carrying this TCR beta chain was recorded at least ten times. Its antigen is currently unknown. The data were taken from a study of CD8 T cells in ankylosing spondylitis. Findings and caveats of the study: Blood from ankylosing spondylitis patients appeared to carry a characteristic roughly 8-variant TCR beta motif. The study looked at matched synovial fluid samples from ankylosing spondylitis patients. Disease-linked clones were reported to be significantly enriched there. In peripheral blood, disease-linked CD8+ clones occurred at relatively low frequencies.

Making use of molecular barcodes, quantitative 5'-RACE generated TCR beta libraries. TCRdb processed the 5' RACE reads anew with MiXCR; each CDR3 protein has one entry. The sample records approximately 140,000 distinct CDR3 sequences, roughly 8% being singletons. The V gene's germline CDR1 is DFQATT and CDR2 SNEGSKA (reference sequence). CDR3 length: 14 residues. V lost 5 bases, J lost 7 bases, and 6 bases stayed unmatched. Sequenced material: synovial fluid, either unsorted or a sorted T cell fraction (not recorded which). This chain joins TRBV20-1 and TRBJ2-1; 12 bases agree with TRBD2. This sequence was found in a male donor with ankylosing spondylitis. DNA of the CDR3: TGCAGTGCTCCAAGACTAGCGGGAGCAAATGAGCAGTTCTTC. It codes for CSAPRLAGANEQFF.